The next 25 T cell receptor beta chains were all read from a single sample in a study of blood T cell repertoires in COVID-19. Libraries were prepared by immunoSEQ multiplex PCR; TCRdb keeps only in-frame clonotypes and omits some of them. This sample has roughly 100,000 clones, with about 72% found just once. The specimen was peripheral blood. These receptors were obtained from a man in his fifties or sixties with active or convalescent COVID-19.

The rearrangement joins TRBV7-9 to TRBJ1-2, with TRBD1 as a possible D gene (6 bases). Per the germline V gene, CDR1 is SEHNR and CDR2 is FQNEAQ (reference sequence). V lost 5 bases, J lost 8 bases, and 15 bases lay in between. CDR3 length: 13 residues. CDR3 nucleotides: TGTGCCAGCAGCCCGAAGGACAGTCAGGGCTACACCTTC. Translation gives CASSPKDSQGYTF.

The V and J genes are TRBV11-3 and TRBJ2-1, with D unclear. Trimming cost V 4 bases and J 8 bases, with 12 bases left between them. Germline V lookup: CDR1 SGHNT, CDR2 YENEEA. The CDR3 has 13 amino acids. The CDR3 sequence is CASSSVLGHEQFF. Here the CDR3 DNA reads TGTGCCAGCAGCTCAGTCCTTGGGCATGAGCAGTTCTTC.

The CDR3 region has the DNA TGTGCCAGCAGCTTATACAGGGGACACAAAGGAGAGACCCAGTACTTC. Protein product: CASSLYRGHKGETQYF. V and J are TRBV5-6 and TRBJ2-5, with 7 nucleotides matching TRBD1. J gave up 4 bases and V 2 bases, and 11 bases lay outside the gene matches. Germline CDR1 and CDR2: SGHDT and YYEEEE. This CDR3 comprises 16 residues.

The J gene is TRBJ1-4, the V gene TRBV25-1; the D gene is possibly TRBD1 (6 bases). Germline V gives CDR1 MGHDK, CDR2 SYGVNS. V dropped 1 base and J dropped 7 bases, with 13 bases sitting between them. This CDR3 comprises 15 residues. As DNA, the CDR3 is TGTGCCAGCAGTGAATTCCCACAGGGCGGTGAAAAACTGTTTTTT. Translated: CASSEFPQGGEKLFF.

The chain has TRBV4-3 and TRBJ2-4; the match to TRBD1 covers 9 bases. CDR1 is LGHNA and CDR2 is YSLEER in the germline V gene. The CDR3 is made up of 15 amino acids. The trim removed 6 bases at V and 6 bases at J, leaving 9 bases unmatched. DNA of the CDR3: TGCGCCAGCAGTCCCGGGACAGGGTTTCCAAACATTCAGTACTTC. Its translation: CASSPGTGFPNIQYF.

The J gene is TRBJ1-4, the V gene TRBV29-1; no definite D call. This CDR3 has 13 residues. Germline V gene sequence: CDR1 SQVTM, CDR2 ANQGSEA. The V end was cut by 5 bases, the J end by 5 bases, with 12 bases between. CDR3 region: CSVQNSQNEKLFF. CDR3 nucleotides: TGCAGCGTTCAGAACAGTCAAAATGAAAAACTGTTTTTT.

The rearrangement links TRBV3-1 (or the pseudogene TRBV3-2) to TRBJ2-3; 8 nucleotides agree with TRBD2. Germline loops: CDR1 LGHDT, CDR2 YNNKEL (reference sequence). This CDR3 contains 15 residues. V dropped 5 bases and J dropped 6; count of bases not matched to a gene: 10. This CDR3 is CASSGLADLGDTQYF. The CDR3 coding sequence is TGTGCCAGCAGCGGACTAGCTGATTTAGGGGATACGCAGTATTTT.

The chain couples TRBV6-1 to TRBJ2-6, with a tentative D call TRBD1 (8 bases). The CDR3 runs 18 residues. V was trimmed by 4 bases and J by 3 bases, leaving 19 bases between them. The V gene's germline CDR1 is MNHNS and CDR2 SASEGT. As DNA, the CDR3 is TGTGCCAGCAGTGCGGACAGGGTAGTAGCGGGTGGGGCCAACGTCCTGACTTTC. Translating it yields CASSADRVVAGGANVLTF.

CDR3: CASSLGGRLADTQYF. For the CDR3, the DNA is TGTGCCAGCAGCTTGGGTGGGAGGTTAGCAGATACGCAGTATTTT. The chain joins TRBV5-6 to TRBJ2-3; weak D call: TRBD2 (6 bases). Germline V gene data show CDR1 as SGHDT and CDR2 as YYEEEE. The CDR3 sequence is 15 residues long. V was shortened by 0 bases and J by 4 bases, with 12 bases between the two germline ends.

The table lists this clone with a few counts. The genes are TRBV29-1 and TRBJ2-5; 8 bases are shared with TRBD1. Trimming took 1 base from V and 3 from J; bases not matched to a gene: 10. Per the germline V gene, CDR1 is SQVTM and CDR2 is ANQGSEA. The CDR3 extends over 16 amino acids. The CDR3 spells CSVEAHRDRGEETQYF. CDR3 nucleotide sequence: TGCAGCGTTGAAGCCCATCGAGACAGGGGAGAAGAGACCCAGTACTTC.

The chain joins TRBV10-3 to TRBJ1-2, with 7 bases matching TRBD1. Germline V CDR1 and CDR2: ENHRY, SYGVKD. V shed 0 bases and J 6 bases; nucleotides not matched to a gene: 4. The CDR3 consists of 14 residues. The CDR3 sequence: CAISESGQGDGYTF. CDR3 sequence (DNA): TGTGCCATCAGTGAGTCGGGGCAGGGGGATGGCTACACCTTC.

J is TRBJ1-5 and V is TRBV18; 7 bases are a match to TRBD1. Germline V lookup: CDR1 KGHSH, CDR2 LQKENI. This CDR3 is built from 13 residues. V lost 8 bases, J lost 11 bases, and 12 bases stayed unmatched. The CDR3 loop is CASEQGSGGTQHF. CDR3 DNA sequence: TGTGCCAGCGAACAGGGGAGTGGTGGTACCCAGCATTTT.

CDR3 in amino acids: CASSQGQLAEAFF. The DNA of the CDR3 is TGTGCCAGCAGTCAGGGACAGTTGGCTGAAGCTTTCTTT. The chain joins TRBV6-2 or TRBV6-3 to TRBJ1-1; 7 bases line up with TRBD1. CDR1 MNHEY and CDR2 SVGEGT come from the germline V gene. This CDR3 comprises 13 residues. J gave up 6 bases and V 5 bases, and 6 bases lay outside the gene matches.

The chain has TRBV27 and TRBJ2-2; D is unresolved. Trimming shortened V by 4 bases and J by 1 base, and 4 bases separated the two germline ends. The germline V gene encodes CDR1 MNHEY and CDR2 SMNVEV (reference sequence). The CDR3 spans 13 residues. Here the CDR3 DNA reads TGTGCCAGCAGTTACTTGAACACCGGGGAGCTGTTTTTT. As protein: CASSYLNTGELFF.

The CDR3 sequence: CAWRIETSGTGELFF. CDR3 DNA: TGTGCCTGGAGAATTGAGACTAGCGGGACCGGGGAGCTGTTTTTT. The chain uses TRBV30 and TRBJ2-2; 10 bases fit TRBD2. The CDR3 sequence is 15 residues long. Losses at the gene ends were 3 bases for V and 5 bases for J; bases not matched to a gene: 6. CDR1 is GTSNPN and CDR2 is SVGIG in the germline V gene (reference sequence).

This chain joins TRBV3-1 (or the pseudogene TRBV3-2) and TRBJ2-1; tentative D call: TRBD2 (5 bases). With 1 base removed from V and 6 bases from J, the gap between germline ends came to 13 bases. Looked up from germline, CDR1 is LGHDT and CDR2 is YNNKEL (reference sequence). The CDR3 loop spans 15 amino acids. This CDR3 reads CASSQGRFPANEQFF. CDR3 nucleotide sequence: TGTGCCAGCAGCCAAGGGAGGTTCCCCGCCAATGAGCAGTTCTTC.

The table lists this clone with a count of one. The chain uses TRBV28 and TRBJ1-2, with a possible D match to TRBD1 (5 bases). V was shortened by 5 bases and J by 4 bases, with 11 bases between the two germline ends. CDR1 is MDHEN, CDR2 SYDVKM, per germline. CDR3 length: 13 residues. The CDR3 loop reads CASSAQVFYGYTF. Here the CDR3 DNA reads TGTGCCAGCAGTGCACAGGTTTTCTATGGCTACACCTTC.

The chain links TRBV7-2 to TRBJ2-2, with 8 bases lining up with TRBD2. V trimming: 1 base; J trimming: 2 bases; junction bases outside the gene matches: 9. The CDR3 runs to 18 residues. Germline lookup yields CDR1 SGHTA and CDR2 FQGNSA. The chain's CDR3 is CASSLGPRLAGNTGELFF. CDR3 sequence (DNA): TGTGCCAGCAGCTTAGGGCCCCGTTTAGCGGGAAACACCGGGGAGCTGTTTTTT.

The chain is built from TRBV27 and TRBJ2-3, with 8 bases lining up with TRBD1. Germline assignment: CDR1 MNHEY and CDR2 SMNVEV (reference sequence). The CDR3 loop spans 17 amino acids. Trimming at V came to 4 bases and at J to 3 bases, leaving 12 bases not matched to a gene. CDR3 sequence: CASSSFSGTGYTDTQYF. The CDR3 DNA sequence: TGTGCCAGCAGTTCCTTTTCCGGGACAGGATATACAGATACGCAGTATTTT.

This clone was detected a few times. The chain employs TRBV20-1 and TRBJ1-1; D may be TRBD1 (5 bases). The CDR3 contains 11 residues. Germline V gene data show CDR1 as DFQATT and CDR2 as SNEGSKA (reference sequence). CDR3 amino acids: CRVDSNTEAFF. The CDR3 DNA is TGCAGAGTCGACAGTAACACTGAAGCTTTCTTT.

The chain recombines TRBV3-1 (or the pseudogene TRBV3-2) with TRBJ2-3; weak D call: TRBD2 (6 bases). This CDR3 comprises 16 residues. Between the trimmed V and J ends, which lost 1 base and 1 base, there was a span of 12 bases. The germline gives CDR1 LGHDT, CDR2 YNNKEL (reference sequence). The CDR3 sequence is CASSQVRQRGTDTQYF. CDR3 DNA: TGTGCCAGCAGCCAAGTCCGGCAGCGGGGCACAGATACGCAGTATTTT.

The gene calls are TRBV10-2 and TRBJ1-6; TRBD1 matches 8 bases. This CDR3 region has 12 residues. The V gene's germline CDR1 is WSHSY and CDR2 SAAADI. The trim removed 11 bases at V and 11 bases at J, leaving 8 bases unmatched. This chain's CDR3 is CASGQGRPPLHF. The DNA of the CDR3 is TGCGCCTCCGGACAGGGAAGACCACCCCTCCACTTT.

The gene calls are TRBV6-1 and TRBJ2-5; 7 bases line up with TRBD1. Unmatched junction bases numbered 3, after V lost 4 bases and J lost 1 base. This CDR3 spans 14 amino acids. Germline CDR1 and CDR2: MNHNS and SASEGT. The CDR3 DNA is TGTGCCAGCAGTGTCGGGACAGCCCAAGAGACCCAGTACTTC. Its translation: CASSVGTAQETQYF.

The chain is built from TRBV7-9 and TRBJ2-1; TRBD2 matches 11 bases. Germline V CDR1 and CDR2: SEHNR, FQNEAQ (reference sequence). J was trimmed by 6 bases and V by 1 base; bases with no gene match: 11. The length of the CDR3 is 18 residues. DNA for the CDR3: TGTGCCAGCAGCTTAGGGAGTTTAGCGGGAGGGCCCCGCAATGAGCAGTTCTTC. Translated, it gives CASSLGSLAGGPRNEQFF. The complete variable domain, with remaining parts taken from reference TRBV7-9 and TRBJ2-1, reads DTGVSQNPRHKITKRGQNVTFRCDPISEHNRLYWYRQTLGQGPEFLTYFQNEAQLEKSRLLSDRFSAERPKGSFSTLEIQRTEQGDSAMYLCASSLGSLAGGPRNEQFFGPGTRLTVL.

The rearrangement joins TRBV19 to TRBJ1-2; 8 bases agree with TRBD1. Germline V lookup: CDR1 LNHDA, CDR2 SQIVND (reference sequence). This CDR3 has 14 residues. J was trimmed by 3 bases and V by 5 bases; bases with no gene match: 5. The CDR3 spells CASSGDRGHYGYTF. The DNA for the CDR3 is TGTGCCAGTAGTGGTGACAGGGGTCACTATGGCTACACCTTC.